These 32 T cell receptor beta chains originate from one sample sequenced in a study of control samples from healthy donors and cancer patients. Method: immunoSEQ multiplex PCR; TCRdb's copy keeps in-frame clones and lacks some. The data hold about 190,000 clones, with around 90% observed a single time. Sequencing used blood. These TCRs come from a man aged 25-45 years in good health.

This chain uses TRBV6-5 with TRBJ1-2; D might be TRBD1 (5 bases). Germline loops: CDR1 MNHEY, CDR2 SVGAGI. The CDR3 length is 13 residues. V was pared by 4 bases and J by 7 bases, with 13 bases between. The CDR3 DNA sequence: TGTGCCAGCAGTTCGGCAGGGCAGGGTGGCTACACCTTC. It encodes CASSSAGQGGYTF.

The chain uses TRBV11-2 and TRBJ1-3; D may be TRBD1 (6 bases). Germline V CDR1 and CDR2: SGHAT, FQNNGV. V gave up 5 bases and J gave up 1 base, with 21 bases separating them. The CDR3 contains 18 residues. The CDR3 loop is CASSLDRLLSFSGNTIYF. The CDR3 coding sequence is TGTGCCAGCAGCCTGGACAGACTCCTCTCTTTTTCTGGAAACACCATATATTTT.

J is TRBJ2-1 and V is TRBV24-1; 8 nucleotides match TRBD1. Germline loops: CDR1 KGHDR, CDR2 SFDVKD. The V segment lost 4 bases and the J segment 1 base; nucleotides outside the gene matches: 2. This CDR3 spans 15 amino acids. CDR3: CATSDRDRSYNEQFF. The CDR3 DNA sequence: TGTGCCACCAGTGACCGGGACAGGTCCTACAATGAGCAGTTCTTC.

The V call is TRBV5-1, the J call TRBJ1-6, with D hard to call. Germline CDR1 and CDR2: SGHRS and YFSETQ. V lost 4 bases, J lost 3 bases, and 5 bases lay in between. The CDR3 contains 13 residues. In nucleotides, the CDR3 is TGCGCCAGCAGCAGATTCTATAATTCACCCCTCCACTTT. Its translation is CASSRFYNSPLHF.

The rearrangement joins TRBV6-5 to TRBJ2-7; TRBD1 matches at 8 bases. The CDR3 spans 14 residues. The J segment lost 5 bases and the V segment lost 6 bases, leaving 9 bases of the junction unmatched. Germline CDR1 and CDR2: MNHEY and SVGAGI. The CDR3 sequence is CASSPATGVDEQYF. Written as DNA, the CDR3 is TGTGCCAGCAGCCCGGCGACAGGGGTGGACGAGCAGTACTTC.

This clone occurred a few times. The chain employs TRBV6-5 and TRBJ1-6; no clear D. Germline V gene sequence: CDR1 MNHEY, CDR2 SVGAGI. The CDR3 runs 15 residues. V shed 6 bases and J shed 2 bases, with 11 bases lying between them. The CDR3 protein is CASSPGGTYNSPLHF. The DNA for the CDR3 is TGTGCCAGCAGCCCGGGTGGTACCTATAATTCACCCCTCCACTTT.

The chain is built from TRBV24-1 and TRBJ2-7; TRBD1 agrees at 10 bases. J gave up 2 bases and V 5 bases, and 8 bases lay outside the gene matches. From germline, CDR1 is KGHDR and CDR2 SFDVKD. The CDR3 runs 16 residues. CDR3 in amino acids: CATSASDRGVPYEQYF. The CDR3 DNA reads as TGTGCCACCAGTGCCTCGGACAGGGGGGTTCCCTACGAGCAGTACTTC.

The chain uses TRBV5-6 and TRBJ2-1, with D tentatively TRBD1 (5 bases). Germline loops: CDR1 SGHDT, CDR2 YYEEEE. The CDR3 is 16 amino acids. Deletions cut 6 bases from V and 8 bases from J, with 24 bases between. The DNA for the CDR3 is TGTGCCAGCACTTCAACGGCTCAGGGATCTAGGTATGAGCAGTTCTTC. Translation: CASTSTAQGSRYEQFF.

The chain has TRBV12-3 or TRBV12-4 and TRBJ1-6, with D possibly matching TRBD1 (6 bases). V lost 7 bases to trimming and J lost 9 bases, with 13 bases between them. The CDR3 loop spans 13 amino acids. In nucleotides, the CDR3 is TGTGCCAGCATGGTGCAGGGGCGTTCACCCCTCCACTTT. This sequence encodes CASMVQGRSPLHF.

The chain recombines TRBV19 with TRBJ1-6; no clear D. V lost 8 bases and J 3 bases, leaving 11 bases between the germline ends. Looked up from germline, CDR1 is LNHDA and CDR2 is SQIVND (reference sequence). The CDR3 is made up of 14 amino acids. The CDR3 bases are TGTGCCAGTCGCGACTCGGACTATAATTCACCCCTCCACTTT. As protein: CASRDSDYNSPLHF. Full variable domain (missing parts from reference TRBV19 and TRBJ1-6): DGGITQSPKYLFRKEGQNVTLSCEQNLNHDAMYWYRQDPGQGLRLIYYSQIVNDFQKGDIAEGYSVSREKKESFPLTVTSAQKNPTAFYLCASRDSDYNSPLHFGNGTRLTVT.

The chain recombines TRBV2 with TRBJ1-4; D unresolved. The CDR3 has 10 amino acids. CDR1 is SNHLY, CDR2 FYNNEI, per germline. V lost 8 bases to trimming and J lost 8 bases, with 6 bases between them. CDR3 loop: CASREEKLFF. The DNA for the CDR3 is TGTGCCAGCCGAGAGGAAAAACTGTTTTTT.

The J gene is TRBJ1-5, the V gene TRBV19; possibly TRBD1 for D (5 bases). This CDR3 has 15 residues. Germline CDR1 and CDR2: LNHDA and SQIVND (reference sequence). V lost 7 bases to trimming and J lost 7 bases, with 20 bases between them. CDR3 sequence (DNA): TGTGCCAGTAATAAGGGGCCCGTCTCTGGACAGCCCCAGCATTTT. This sequence encodes CASNKGPVSGQPQHF.

This chain uses TRBV7-7 with TRBJ1-3, with D unresolved. Trimming removed 2 bases at V and 4 bases at J, with 6 bases between. This CDR3 comprises 13 residues. Germline-derived CDR1 and CDR2 are SSHAT and FNYEAQ (reference sequence). DNA of the CDR3: TGTGCCAGCAGCTTAACTTTGGGAAACACCATATATTTT. This sequence encodes CASSLTLGNTIYF.

This clone has only one observation. The rearrangement joins TRBV4-1 to TRBJ2-7; possible D gene TRBD1, 6 bases. From germline, CDR1 is MGHRA and CDR2 YSYEKL. V lost 3 bases, J lost 4 bases, and 16 bases lay in between. CDR3 length: 15 residues. CDR3 residues: CASSHESGTYYEQYF. Here the CDR3 DNA reads TGCGCCAGCAGCCATGAATCCGGGACATATTACGAGCAGTACTTC.

The rearrangement joins TRBV6-5 to TRBJ2-4; no reliable D call. Germline V gives CDR1 MNHEY, CDR2 SVGAGI. V lost 6 bases and J 0 bases, leaving 12 bases between the germline ends. The CDR3 runs 15 residues. The CDR3 DNA reads as TGTGCCAGCAGGTCGGCAGGAGAAGCCAAAAACATTCAGTACTTC. Amino acid sequence: CASRSAGEAKNIQYF.

J is TRBJ2-7 and V is TRBV6-6, with no clear D. The CDR3 is made up of 11 amino acids. Germline lookup yields CDR1 MNHNY and CDR2 SVGAGI (reference sequence). Trimming took off 5 bases at V and 3 bases at J, with 5 bases between the two ends. The CDR3 DNA reads as TGTGCCAGCAGTCAGTTCTACGAGCAGTACTTC. It translates to CASSQFYEQYF.

The rearrangement links TRBV6-5 to TRBJ1-5; 7 nucleotides match TRBD1. Per the germline V gene, CDR1 is MNHEY and CDR2 is SVGAGI. The CDR3 spans 14 residues. Unmatched junction bases numbered 3, after V lost 6 bases and J lost 1 base. The CDR3 DNA reads TGTGCCAGCAGCGGGACAGAAAGCAATCAGCCCCAGCATTTT. Translated: CASSGTESNQPQHF.

V gene TRBV6-1 combines with J gene TRBJ1-2, with 7 bases that match TRBD1. There are 14 residues in the CDR3. Germline-derived CDR1 and CDR2 are MNHNS and SASEGT. V lost 0 bases and J lost 7; bases outside the gene matches: 5. CDR3 nucleotide sequence: TGTGCCAGCAGTGAAGCGGGAGGGGGCGGTGGCTACACCTTC. Translation gives CASSEAGGGGGYTF.

The V and J genes are TRBV15 and TRBJ1-5; D remains ambiguous. Germline assignment: CDR1 LNHNV and CDR2 YYDKDF (reference sequence). CDR3 length equals 16 residues. V shed 1 base and J shed 1 base, with 11 bases lying between them. In nucleotides, the CDR3 is TGTGCCACCAGCAGAGCAGCAAGGAAGAGCAATCAGCCCCAGCATTTT. Its translation is CATSRAARKSNQPQHF.

The J gene is TRBJ1-1, the V gene TRBV5-1; D is ambiguous. V was shortened by 4 bases and J by 0 bases, with 13 bases between the two germline ends. Germline CDR1 SGHRS, CDR2 YFSETQ. The CDR3 extends over 15 amino acids. The DNA of the CDR3 is TGCGCCAGCAGCCCAGAGGCGGTAATGAACACTGAAGCTTTCTTT. Translating gives CASSPEAVMNTEAFF. The full variable domain, its missing parts supplied by reference TRBV5-1 and TRBJ1-1, is KAGVTQTPRYLIKTRGQQVTLSCSPISGHRSVSWYQQTPGQGLQFLFEYFSETQRNKGNFPGRFSGRQFSNSRSEMNVSTLELGDSALYLCASSPEAVMNTEAFFGQGTRLTVV.

V gene TRBV4-1 combines with J gene TRBJ2-6; 11 nucleotides agree with TRBD1. Germline V gene lookup returns CDR1 MGHRA and CDR2 YSYEKL. Unmatched junction bases numbered 10, after V lost 0 bases and J lost 0 bases. The CDR3 has 21 residues. CDR3 DNA sequence: TGCGCCAGCAGCCAAGAACCGAGGACAGGGGGCTACCTCTCTGGGGCCAACGTCCTGACTTTC. Its translation: CASSQEPRTGGYLSGANVLTF.

This clone was counted a few times. The rearrangement joins TRBV6-5 to TRBJ1-1; a weak D match, TRBD1 (5 bases). V was trimmed by 5 bases and J by 1 base, leaving 14 bases between them. Germline CDR1 reads MNHEY; CDR2 reads SVGAGI. This CDR3 spans 15 amino acids. The CDR3 loop reads CASSPKRTSNTEAFF. The CDR3 nucleotides are TGTGCCAGCAGTCCAAAGAGGACATCGAACACTGAAGCTTTCTTT.

In this sample, this clone turned up once. This sequence joins TRBV2 and TRBJ1-2; 9 bases align to TRBD1. With 6 bases clipped from V and 7 bases from J, the junction kept 9 bases outside the gene matches. The CDR3 contains 14 residues. The germline CDR1 and CDR2 sequences are SNHLY and FYNNEI. CDR3 bases: TGTGCCAGCAGGTTCACAGGGGGCGCGGGTGGCTACACCTTC. It codes for CASRFTGGAGGYTF.

This sequence joins TRBV14 and TRBJ2-1; TRBD2 aligns across 8 bases. Germline-derived CDR1 and CDR2 are SGHDN and FVKESK. V lost 3 bases to trimming and J lost 1 base; unmatched junction nucleotides: 2. The CDR3 totals 15 residues. The CDR3 DNA reads TGTGCCAGCAGCCAGGGCGGGGGGTCCTACAATGAGCAGTTCTTC. It is translated as CASSQGGGSYNEQFF.

CDR3 nucleotide sequence: TGCGCCAGCAGTGAGTCGGCCGGGGCTACGCAGTATTTT. Amino acids: CASSESAGATQYF. The rearrangement joins TRBV10-2 to TRBJ2-3, with D perhaps matching TRBD1 or TRBD2 (5 bases each). The CDR3 is made up of 13 amino acids. Germline lookup yields CDR1 WSHSY and CDR2 SAAADI. V was pared by 0 bases and J by 8 bases, with 9 bases between.

The chain is built from TRBV12-3 or TRBV12-4 and TRBJ1-2; D gene unclear. Trimming took 5 bases from V and 3 from J, leaving 10 bases between them. The CDR3 extends over 13 amino acids. The CDR3 sequence: CASSAREDYGYTF. The CDR3 DNA is TGTGCCAGCAGTGCGAGGGAAGACTATGGCTACACCTTC.

The chain employs TRBV2 and TRBJ1-1, with a weak D call TRBD1 (5 bases). Trimming removed 1 base from V and 0 bases from J, with 9 bases in between. Germline CDR1 and CDR2: SNHLY and FYNNEI. This CDR3 region has 15 residues. DNA for the CDR3: TGTGCCAGCAGTGAAGACAGGAGAATGAACACTGAAGCTTTCTTT. Translated: CASSEDRRMNTEAFF.

Only one count was recorded for this clone. V and J are TRBV19 and TRBJ1-5; D perhaps matches TRBD1 (5 bases). Per germline, CDR1 LNHDA and CDR2 SQIVND (reference sequence). V lost 5 bases and J lost 3, with 14 bases in between. The CDR3 length is 15 residues. In nucleotides, the CDR3 is TGTGCCAGTAGTGGTAAGGGGACCGACAATCAGCCCCAGCATTTT. This sequence encodes CASSGKGTDNQPQHF. The variable domain in full, with the rest retrieved from reference TRBV19 and TRBJ1-5, is DGGITQSPKYLFRKEGQNVTLSCEQNLNHDAMYWYRQDPGQGLRLIYYSQIVNDFQKGDIAEGYSVSREKKESFPLTVTSAQKNPTAFYLCASSGKGTDNQPQHFGDGTRLSIL.

The chain links TRBV19 to TRBJ2-7; TRBD2 agrees at 7 bases. CDR1 is LNHDA, CDR2 SQIVND, per germline (reference sequence). V was clipped by 4 bases and J by 5 bases; unmatched bases: 11. This CDR3 region has 15 residues. The CDR3 spells CASSRLAPPLDEQYF. The CDR3 DNA sequence: TGTGCCAGTAGTAGACTAGCTCCCCCCCTTGACGAGCAGTACTTC.

The V and J genes are TRBV7-9 and TRBJ2-7; 13 nucleotides agree with TRBD2. Germline loops: CDR1 SEHNR, CDR2 FQNEAQ (reference sequence). V shed 5 bases and J 1 base; nucleotides not matched to a gene: 2. This CDR3 contains 15 residues. CDR3 sequence: CASSKTSGGSYEQYF. The CDR3, as DNA: TGTGCCAGCAGCAAGACTAGCGGGGGGTCCTACGAGCAGTACTTC.

The chain joins TRBV21-1 to TRBJ2-7; TRBD1, the D gene given by the table, was not confirmed from the DNA. TRBV21-1 is a known pseudogene. The CDR3 runs to 16 residues. Here the CDR3 reads CASSPYVGRHDYEQYF. In DNA, the CDR3 is TGTGCCAGCAGCCCTTATGTCGGCAGGCATGACTACGAGCAGTACTTC.

The chain is built from TRBV5-1 and TRBJ2-3, with 16 bases aligning to TRBD2. V was clipped by 4 bases and J by 2 bases; unmatched bases: 7. CDR3 size: 18 residues. Germline assignment: CDR1 SGHRS and CDR2 YFSETQ. DNA of the CDR3: TGCGCCAGCAGCCCCGGGACTAGCGGGGGGGCCCTCACAGATACGCAGTATTTT. The encoded protein is CASSPGTSGGALTDTQYF.